This TCR beta chain was documented in a study of graft-versus-host responses after intestinal transplantation. Study at large: Recipients had transplants, and these were multivisceral, liver-intestinal, or isolated intestinal. Anti-thymocyte globulin was used for induction in all recipients, who then took tacrolimus and steroids for around 3 years.

Study-level findings and limits: The marrow of recipients harbored GvH clones, and ileum or blood showed some of them first. Patients with graft-donor T cell macrochimerism had high graft-versus-host to host-versus-graft clonal ratios in allografts.

CDR1 SSHAT and CDR2 FNYEAQ come from the germline V gene (reference sequence). This CDR3 region has 14 residues. About this clone itself: Its target is not known. The junction and the germline gene differ at one end; a read error may be behind it.

Clones were read by immunoSEQ multiplex PCR, and TCRdb kept only the in-frame ones, dropping some. The repertoire holds over 75,000 clones, with approximately 90% as singletons. The genes are TRBV7-7 and TRBJ2-5; possible D gene TRBD2, 6 bases. The TCR comes from a human donor who was the organ donor for an intestinal transplant. The specimen comprised unstimulated CD8+ T cells sorted from spleen or lymph node cells, sampled before transplant. The CDR3 region is CASSLFYGGETQYF. The CDR3 coding sequence is TGTGCTAGCAGCTTATTTTACGGGGGAGAGACCCAGTACTTC. Complete variable domain (other parts from reference TRBV7-7 and TRBJ2-5): GAGVSQSPRYKVTKRGQDVTLRCDPISSHATLYWYQQALGQGPEFLTYFNYEAQPDKSGLPSDRFSAERPEGSISTLTIQRTEQRDSAMYRCASSLFYGGETQYFGPGTRLLVL.